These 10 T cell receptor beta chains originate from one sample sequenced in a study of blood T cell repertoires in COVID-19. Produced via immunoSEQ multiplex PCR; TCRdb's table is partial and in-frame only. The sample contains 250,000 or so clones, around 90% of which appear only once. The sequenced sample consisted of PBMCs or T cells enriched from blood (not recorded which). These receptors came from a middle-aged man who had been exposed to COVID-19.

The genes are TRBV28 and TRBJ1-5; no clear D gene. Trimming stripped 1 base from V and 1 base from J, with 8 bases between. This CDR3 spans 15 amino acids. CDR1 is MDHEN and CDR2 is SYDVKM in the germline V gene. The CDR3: CASSLFARSNQPQHF. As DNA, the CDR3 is TGTGCCAGCAGTTTATTTGCGCGGAGCAATCAGCCCCAGCATTTT.

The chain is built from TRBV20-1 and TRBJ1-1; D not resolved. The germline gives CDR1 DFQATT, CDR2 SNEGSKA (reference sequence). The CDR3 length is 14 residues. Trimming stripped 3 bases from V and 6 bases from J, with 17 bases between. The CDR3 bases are TGCAGTGCTAGTCCCAACCTCATACGGGCTGAAGCTTTCTTT. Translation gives CSASPNLIRAEAFF.

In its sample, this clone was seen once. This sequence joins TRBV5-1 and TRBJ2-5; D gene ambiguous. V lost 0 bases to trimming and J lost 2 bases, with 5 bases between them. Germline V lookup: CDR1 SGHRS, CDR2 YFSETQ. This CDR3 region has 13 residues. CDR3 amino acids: CASSLGAQETQYF. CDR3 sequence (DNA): TGCGCCAGCAGCTTGGGAGCTCAAGAGACCCAGTACTTC. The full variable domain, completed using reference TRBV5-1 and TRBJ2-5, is KAGVTQTPRYLIKTRGQQVTLSCSPISGHRSVSWYQQTPGQGLQFLFEYFSETQRNKGNFPGRFSGRQFSNSRSEMNVSTLELGDSALYLCASSLGAQETQYFGPGTRLLVL.

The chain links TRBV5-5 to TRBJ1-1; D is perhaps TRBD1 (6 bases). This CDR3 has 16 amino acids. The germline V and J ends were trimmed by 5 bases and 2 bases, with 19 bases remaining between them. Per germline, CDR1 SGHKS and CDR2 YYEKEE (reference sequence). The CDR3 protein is CASRSAPAGTNTEAFF. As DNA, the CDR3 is TGTGCCAGCAGGTCGGCCCCCGCCGGGACAAACACTGAAGCTTTCTTT.

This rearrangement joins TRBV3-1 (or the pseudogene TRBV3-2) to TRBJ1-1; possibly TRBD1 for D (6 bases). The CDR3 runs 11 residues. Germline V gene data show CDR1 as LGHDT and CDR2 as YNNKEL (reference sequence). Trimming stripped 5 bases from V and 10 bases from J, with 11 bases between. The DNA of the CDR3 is TGTGCCAGCAGCTATACAGGGAGAGCTTTCTTT. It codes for CASSYTGRAFF.

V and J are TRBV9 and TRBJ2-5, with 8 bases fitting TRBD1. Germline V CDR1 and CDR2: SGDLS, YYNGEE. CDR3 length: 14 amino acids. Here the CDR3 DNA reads TGTGCTAGTGGCCAGGGGGCTTTCCGAGAGACCCAGTACTTC. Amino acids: CASGQGAFRETQYF.

CDR3 DNA sequence: TGTGCCAGCAGCTTCCCGGGCTACGAGCAGTACTTC. Residues: CASSFPGYEQYF. The rearrangement links TRBV5-5 to TRBJ2-7; D is undetermined. CDR1 SGHKS and CDR2 YYEKEE come from the germline V gene (reference sequence). The CDR3 sequence is 12 residues long. V was cut by 2 bases and J by 3 bases, with 6 bases left in between. The full variable domain, completed using reference TRBV5-5 and TRBJ2-7, is DAGVTQSPTHLIKTRGQQVTLRCSPISGHKSVSWYQQVLGQGPQFIFQYYEKEERGRGNFPDRFSARQFPNYSSELNVNALLLGDSALYLCASSFPGYEQYFGPGTRLTVT.

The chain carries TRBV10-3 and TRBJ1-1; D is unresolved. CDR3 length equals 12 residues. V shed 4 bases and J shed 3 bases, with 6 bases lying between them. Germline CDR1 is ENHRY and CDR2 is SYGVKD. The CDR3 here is CAISGEYTEAFF. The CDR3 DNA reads TGTGCCATCAGTGGAGAATACACTGAAGCTTTCTTT.

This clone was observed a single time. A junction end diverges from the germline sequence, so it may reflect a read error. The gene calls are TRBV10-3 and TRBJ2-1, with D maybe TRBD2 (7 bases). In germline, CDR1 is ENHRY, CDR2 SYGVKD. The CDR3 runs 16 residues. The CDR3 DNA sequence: TGTGCCATCAGTGAGTGGACGGGGGGCTCCCACAATGAGCAGTTCTTC. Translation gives CAISEWTGGSHNEQFF.

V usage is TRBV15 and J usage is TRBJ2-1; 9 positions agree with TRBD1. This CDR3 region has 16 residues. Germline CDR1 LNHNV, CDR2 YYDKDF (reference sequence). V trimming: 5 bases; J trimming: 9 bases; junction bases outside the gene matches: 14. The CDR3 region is CATSRHRDRADSEQFF. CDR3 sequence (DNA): TGTGCCACCAGCCGACACCGGGACAGGGCTGACAGTGAGCAGTTCTTC.